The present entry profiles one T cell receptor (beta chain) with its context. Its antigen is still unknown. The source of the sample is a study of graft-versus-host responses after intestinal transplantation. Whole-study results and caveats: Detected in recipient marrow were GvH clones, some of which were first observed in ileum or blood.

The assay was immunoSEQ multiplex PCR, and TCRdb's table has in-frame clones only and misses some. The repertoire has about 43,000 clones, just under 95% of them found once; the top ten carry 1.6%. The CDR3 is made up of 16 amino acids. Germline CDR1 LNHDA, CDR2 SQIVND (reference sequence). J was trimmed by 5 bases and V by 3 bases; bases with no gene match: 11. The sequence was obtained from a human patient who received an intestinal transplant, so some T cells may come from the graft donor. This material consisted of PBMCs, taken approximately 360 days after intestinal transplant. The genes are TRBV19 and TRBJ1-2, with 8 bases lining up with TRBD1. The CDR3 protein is CASSIDPYRGGYGYTF. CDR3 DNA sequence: TGTGCCAGTAGTATTGACCCCTACAGGGGGGGATATGGCTACACCTTC.